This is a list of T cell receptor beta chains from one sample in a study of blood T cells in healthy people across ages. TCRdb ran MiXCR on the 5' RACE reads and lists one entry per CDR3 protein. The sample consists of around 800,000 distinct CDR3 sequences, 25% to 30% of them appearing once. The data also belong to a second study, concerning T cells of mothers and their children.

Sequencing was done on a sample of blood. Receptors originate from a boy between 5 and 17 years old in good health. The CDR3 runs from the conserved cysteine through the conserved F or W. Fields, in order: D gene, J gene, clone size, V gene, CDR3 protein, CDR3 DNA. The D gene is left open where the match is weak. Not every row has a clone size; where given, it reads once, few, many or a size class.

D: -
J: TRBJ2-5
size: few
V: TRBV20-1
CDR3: CSAADLIPSSETQYF
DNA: TGCAGTGCGGCGGACCTGATCCCCTCTTCAGAGACCCAGTACTTC

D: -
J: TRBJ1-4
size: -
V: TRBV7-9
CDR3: CASSSLGIEKLFF
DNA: TGTGCCAGCAGCTCCCTCGGGATTGAAAAACTGTTTTTT

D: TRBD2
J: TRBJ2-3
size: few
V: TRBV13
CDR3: CASSALVAGDSTDTQYF
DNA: TGTGCCAGCAGCGCCCTTGTAGCGGGGGACAGCACAGATACGCAGTATTTT

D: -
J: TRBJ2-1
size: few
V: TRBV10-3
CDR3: CAISEGKGFYNEQFF
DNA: TGTGCCATCTCCGAAGGGAAGGGCTTCTACAATGAGCAGTTCTTC

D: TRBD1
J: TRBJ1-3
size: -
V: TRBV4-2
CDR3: CASSQTPRQGAWASSGNTIYF
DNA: TGTGCCAGCAGCCAAACTCCCCGACAGGGGGCTTGGGCCAGCTCTGGAAACACCATATATTTT

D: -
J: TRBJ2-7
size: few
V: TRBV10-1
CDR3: CASRGTNGTPFLCEQYF
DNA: TGCGCCAGCAGGGGGACAAACGGGACACCGTTCTTGTGCGAGCAGTACTTC

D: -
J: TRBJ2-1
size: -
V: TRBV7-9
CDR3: CASSSRPRANEQFF
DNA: TGTGCCAGCAGCTCTAGACCTAGGGCTAATGAGCAGTTCTTC

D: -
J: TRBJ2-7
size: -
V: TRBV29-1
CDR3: CSVEGLDGNPYEQYF
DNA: TGCAGCGTTGAAGGCCTGGACGGGAATCCCTACGAGCAGTACTTC

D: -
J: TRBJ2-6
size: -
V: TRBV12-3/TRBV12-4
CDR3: CASLSGGANVLTF
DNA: TGTGCCAGCCTATCAGGGGGGGCCAACGTCCTGACTTTC

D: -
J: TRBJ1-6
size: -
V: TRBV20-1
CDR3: CSARDGRFNSPLHF
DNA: TGCAGTGCTAGAGATGGCAGATTTAATTCACCCCTCCACTTT

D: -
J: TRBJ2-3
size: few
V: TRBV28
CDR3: CASSSLDSTDTQYF
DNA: TGTGCCAGCAGTTCGCTGGACAGCACAGATACGCAGTATTTT

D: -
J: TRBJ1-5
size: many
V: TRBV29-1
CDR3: CSVAGINQPQHF
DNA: TGCAGCGTGGCCGGGATAAATCAGCCCCAGCATTTT

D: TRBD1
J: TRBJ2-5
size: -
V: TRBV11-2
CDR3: CASSLGDRVFQETQYF
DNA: TGTGCCAGCAGCTTAGGGGACAGGGTCTTTCAAGAGACCCAGTACTTC

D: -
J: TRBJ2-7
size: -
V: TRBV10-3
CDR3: CAISESYSDISYEQYF
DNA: TGTGCCATCAGTGAGTCGTACAGTGACATTTCCTACGAGCAGTACTTT

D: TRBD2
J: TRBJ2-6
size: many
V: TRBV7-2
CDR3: CASSLTSGASGANVLTF
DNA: TGTGCCAGCAGCTTAACTAGCGGGGCGTCTGGGGCCAACGTCCTGACTTTC

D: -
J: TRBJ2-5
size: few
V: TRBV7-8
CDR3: CASSLGWGEETQYF
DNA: TGTGCCAGCAGCTTAGGGTGGGGAGAAGAGACCCAGTACTTC

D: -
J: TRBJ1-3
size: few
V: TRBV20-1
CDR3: CSARDSGVSGNTIYF
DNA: TGCAGTGCTAGAGATTCCGGCGTCTCTGGAAACACCATATATTTT

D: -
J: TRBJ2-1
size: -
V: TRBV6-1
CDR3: CASNPDVGGKQFF
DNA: TGTGCCAGCAACCCAGATGTCGGGGGAAAGCAGTTCTTC

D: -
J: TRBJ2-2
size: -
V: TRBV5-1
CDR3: CASSLAGDGTGELFF
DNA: TGCGCCAGCAGCTTGGCAGGGGACGGGACCGGGGAGCTGTTTTTT

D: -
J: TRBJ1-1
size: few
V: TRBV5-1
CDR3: CASSSGFFMGGTEAFF
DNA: TGCGCCAGCAGCTCGGGGTTTTTTATGGGGGGCACTGAAGCTTTCTTT

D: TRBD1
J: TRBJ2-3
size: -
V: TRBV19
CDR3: CASSWGTGLSTDTQYF
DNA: TGTGCCAGTAGTTGGGGGACAGGACTGAGCACAGATACGCAGTATTTT

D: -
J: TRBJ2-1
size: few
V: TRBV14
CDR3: CASSQFTGYNEQFF
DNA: TGTGCCAGCAGCCAATTTACGGGGTACAATGAGCAGTTCTTC

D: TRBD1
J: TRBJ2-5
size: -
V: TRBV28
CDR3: CASSAGGQQETQYF
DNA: TGTGCCAGCAGCGCAGGGGGCCAACAAGAGACCCAGTACTTC

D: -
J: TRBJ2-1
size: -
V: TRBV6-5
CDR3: CASSYPRSPGKTANNEQFF
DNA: TGTGCCAGCAGTTACCCTCGGTCCCCAGGGAAAACAGCCAACAATGAGCAGTTCTTC

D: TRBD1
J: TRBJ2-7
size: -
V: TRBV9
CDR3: CASSAGQAGPYEQYF
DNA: TGTGCCAGCAGCGCAGGACAGGCTGGACCCTACGAGCAGTACTTC

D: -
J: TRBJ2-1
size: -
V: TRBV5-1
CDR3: CASSLGDQYNEQFF
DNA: TGCGCCAGCAGCTTGGGGGACCAGTACAATGAGCAGTTCTTC